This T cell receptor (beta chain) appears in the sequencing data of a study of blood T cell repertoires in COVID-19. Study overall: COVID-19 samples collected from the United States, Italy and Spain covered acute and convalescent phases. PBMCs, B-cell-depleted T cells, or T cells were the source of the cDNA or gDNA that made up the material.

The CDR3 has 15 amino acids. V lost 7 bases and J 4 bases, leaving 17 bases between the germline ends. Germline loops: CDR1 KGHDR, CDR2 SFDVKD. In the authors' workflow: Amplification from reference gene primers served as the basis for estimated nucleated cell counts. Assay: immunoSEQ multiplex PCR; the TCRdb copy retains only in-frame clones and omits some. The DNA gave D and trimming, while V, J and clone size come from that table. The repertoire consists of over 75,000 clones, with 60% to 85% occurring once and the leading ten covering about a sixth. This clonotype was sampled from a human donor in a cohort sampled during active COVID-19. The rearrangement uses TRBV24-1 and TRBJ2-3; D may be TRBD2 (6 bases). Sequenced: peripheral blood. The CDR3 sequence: CATSPRGWGADTQYF. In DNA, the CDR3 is TGTGCCACCAGCCCCCGGGGGTGGGGGGCAGATACGCAGTATTTT.